The rows below give T cell receptor beta chains drawn from one sample of a study of blood T cell repertoires in COVID-19. Clones were sequenced by immunoSEQ multiplex PCR, and TCRdb holds only the in-frame ones, with some missing. Here the sample spans roughly 96,000 clones, roughly 82% being singletons. The specimen sequenced was peripheral blood. Receptors originate from a man aged 80 or over with acute or convalescent COVID-19. CDR3s include the opening cysteine and the closing phenylalanine or tryptophan. Fields, in order: V gene, CDR3 length, J gene, CDR3 protein.

v_call: TRBV5-1; cdr3_length: 12; j_call: TRBJ1-1; cdr3_aa: CASSVQGTEAFF
v_call: TRBV25-1; cdr3_length: 18; j_call: TRBJ1-4; cdr3_aa: CASSVGTGGVKTNEKLFF
v_call: TRBV9; cdr3_length: 15; j_call: TRBJ1-5; cdr3_aa: CASSATAYSNQPQHF
v_call: TRBV7-8; cdr3_length: 15; j_call: TRBJ2-7; cdr3_aa: CASSLGSVASYEQYF
v_call: TRBV29-1; cdr3_length: 10; j_call: TRBJ1-1; cdr3_aa: CSLGGTEAFF
v_call: TRBV4-3; cdr3_length: 15; j_call: TRBJ2-7; cdr3_aa: CASSQEGRGPYEQYF
v_call: TRBV6-1; cdr3_length: 15; j_call: TRBJ1-1; cdr3_aa: CASSEGGTGKTEAFF
v_call: TRBV7-8; cdr3_length: 18; j_call: TRBJ1-5; cdr3_aa: CASSLTNNRGYYNQPQHF
v_call: TRBV10-2; cdr3_length: 15; j_call: TRBJ1-1; cdr3_aa: CASSKGRGQNTEAFF
v_call: TRBV29-1; cdr3_length: 14; j_call: TRBJ1-5; cdr3_aa: CSVLTSGSNQPQHF
v_call: TRBV5-1; cdr3_length: 14; j_call: TRBJ2-5; cdr3_aa: CASSRSGSVETQYF
v_call: TRBV6-2/TRBV6-3; cdr3_length: 15; j_call: TRBJ1-1; cdr3_aa: CASSGAQPENTEAFF
v_call: TRBV10-1; cdr3_length: 12; j_call: TRBJ2-1; cdr3_aa: CATRDRDGEQFF
v_call: TRBV6-2/TRBV6-3; cdr3_length: 14; j_call: TRBJ2-1; cdr3_aa: CASSYGPARNEQFF
v_call: TRBV7-9; cdr3_length: 15; j_call: TRBJ1-1; cdr3_aa: CASSSALIANTEAFF
v_call: TRBV28; cdr3_length: 16; j_call: TRBJ1-4; cdr3_aa: CASRKDRGLQGEKLFF
v_call: TRBV7-2; cdr3_length: 17; j_call: TRBJ2-1; cdr3_aa: CASSHKGTGTGHNEQFF
v_call: TRBV2; cdr3_length: 14; j_call: TRBJ2-7; cdr3_aa: CASSVGTGSYEQYF
v_call: TRBV6-2/TRBV6-3; cdr3_length: 14; j_call: TRBJ1-1; cdr3_aa: CASSAAGANTEAFF
v_call: TRBV7-2; cdr3_length: 15; j_call: TRBJ2-5; cdr3_aa: CASSFGLAGRETQYF
v_call: TRBV6-1; cdr3_length: 16; j_call: TRBJ1-1; cdr3_aa: CASSGLTGVMNTEAFF
v_call: TRBV5-1; cdr3_length: 13; j_call: TRBJ2-5; cdr3_aa: CASSPGSGETQYF
v_call: TRBV4-2; cdr3_length: 14; j_call: TRBJ1-5; cdr3_aa: CASSPRQGNQPQHF
v_call: TRBV5-1; cdr3_length: 14; j_call: TRBJ2-7; cdr3_aa: CASTKTGGSYEQYF
v_call: TRBV4-1; cdr3_length: 14; j_call: TRBJ2-7; cdr3_aa: CASSPGEPTYEQYF
v_call: TRBV7-2; cdr3_length: 16; j_call: TRBJ1-3; cdr3_aa: CASSLVAADSGNTIYF